A selection of T cell receptor beta chains follows, all from one sample in a study of shared clonotypes between healthy human individuals. Sequencing used immunoSEQ multiplex PCR; TCRdb keeps in-frame clones, though not all of them. The data show a few million clones, 90% to 95% seen once. Sequencing was performed on naive CD8+ T cells from PBMCs. Receptors were obtained from a man aged 18 to 29 in good health. Some clones in this sample may be carry-over from other donors' samples. Each CDR3 is given with its conserved first and last residue. D genes are given only for firm matches.

D gene,J gene,V gene,CDR3 protein
TRBD2,TRBJ2-1,TRBV27,CASSLRLAGYNEQFF
NA,TRBJ2-1,TRBV19,CASSIDWAKSSYNEQFF
TRBD2,TRBJ2-7,TRBV4-3,CASSQDHSRLAGRYEQYF
NA,TRBJ2-5,TRBV7-2,CASSSSLDTQETQYF
TRBD2,TRBJ2-2,TRBV28,CASSPGLAGATRTGELFF
NA,TRBJ1-2,TRBV7-9,CASSFGADGYTF
NA,TRBJ2-7,TRBV19,CASSIHASSYEQYF
NA,NA,TRBV6-6,CASRDGIYEQYF
NA,TRBJ2-7,TRBV5-4,CASRPSNQPTYEQYF
NA,TRBJ1-5,TRBV11-2,CASSSHSGGNQPQHF
NA,TRBJ1-1,TRBV7-3,CASSLEVGGSEAFF
NA,TRBJ2-1,TRBV28,CASSYRHFSYNEQFF
NA,TRBJ1-4,TRBV27,CASSLFDSTRTNEKLFF
NA,TRBJ2-5,TRBV5-1,CASRPDPGETQYF
NA,TRBJ2-4,TRBV7-9,CASSQTGELAKNIQYF
NA,TRBJ2-7,TRBV2,CASSEGTSMGPYEQYF
TRBD1,TRBJ2-3,TRBV6-4,CASSDRHDRADTQYF
NA,TRBJ2-3,TRBV7-9,CASSSLGGRDEDTQYF
TRBD1,TRBJ2-2,TRBV7-9,CASSKIRGRGNTGELFF
TRBD2,TRBJ2-2,TRBV27,CASSPRLAGNTGELFF
NA,TRBJ2-2,TRBV9,CASSVTLEPGIRGPTGELFF
TRBD1,TRBJ2-7,TRBV9,CASSLTPGTGLAGAYEQYF
NA,TRBJ1-5,TRBV11-2,CASSLDLRGIGNQPQHF
NA,TRBJ2-1,TRBV7-9,CASSLGYGISYNEQFF
TRBD2,TRBJ2-2,TRBV7-6,CASSWVAGVQGGELFF
NA,TRBJ2-2,TRBV28,CASSLTGEAGELFF
TRBD2,TRBJ2-7,TRBV4-1,CASSQDAWTSGFSYEQYF
NA,TRBJ1-2,TRBV14,CASSRLVGGYGYTF
NA,TRBJ2-5,TRBV15,CATKAQQETQYF
NA,TRBJ2-7,TRBV27,CASSPQTAPYEQYF
TRBD1,TRBJ1-1,TRBV5-1,CASSFSLQGAGAEAFF
NA,TRBJ2-7,TRBV7-2,CASSSGTFYEQYF
NA,TRBJ1-2,TRBV4-1,CASSLSAGSKGYTF
TRBD1,TRBJ1-2,TRBV27,CASSLTGGERRAGYTF
TRBD1,TRBJ2-7,TRBV9,CASSAPGQGPSLYF
TRBD1,TRBJ2-7,TRBV19,CASSLPGQGLYEQYF
NA,TRBJ2-7,TRBV27,CASSLGEPGVYEQYF
NA,TRBJ1-1,TRBV5-4,CASSFERGAMNTEAFF
NA,TRBJ2-3,TRBV14,CASSRGATDTQYF
TRBD2,TRBJ2-1,TRBV7-9,CASSPSNREGTEQFF
NA,TRBJ1-4,TRBV25-1,CASSALGSTNEKLFF
NA,TRBJ1-3,TRBV4-3,CASSQSPWSDISGNTIYF
NA,TRBJ1-5,TRBV27,CASSSDRYQPQHF
NA,TRBJ2-7,TRBV6-5,CASSYGDPLTYEQYF
NA,TRBJ2-1,TRBV28,CASSLSRADPLHNEQFF
NA,TRBJ1-2,TRBV29-1,CSVDSGGYGYTF
NA,TRBJ2-2,TRBV28,CASSLTPTGELFF
NA,TRBJ1-1,TRBV13,CASSLRGTETFF
NA,TRBJ2-1,TRBV5-6,CASITATRTNNEQFF